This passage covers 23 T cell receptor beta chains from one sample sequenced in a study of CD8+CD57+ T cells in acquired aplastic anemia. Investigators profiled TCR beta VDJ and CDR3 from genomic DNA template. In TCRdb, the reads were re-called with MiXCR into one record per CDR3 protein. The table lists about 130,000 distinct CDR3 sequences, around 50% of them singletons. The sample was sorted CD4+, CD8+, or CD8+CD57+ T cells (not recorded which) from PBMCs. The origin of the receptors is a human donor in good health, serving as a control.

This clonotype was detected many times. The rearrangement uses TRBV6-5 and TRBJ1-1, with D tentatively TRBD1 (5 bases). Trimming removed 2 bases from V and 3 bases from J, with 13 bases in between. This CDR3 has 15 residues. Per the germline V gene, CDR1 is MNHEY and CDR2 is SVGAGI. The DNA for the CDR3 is TGTGCCAGCAGTTACGGGTTGCAGGGCTACACTGAAGCTTTCTTT. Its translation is CASSYGLQGYTEAFF.

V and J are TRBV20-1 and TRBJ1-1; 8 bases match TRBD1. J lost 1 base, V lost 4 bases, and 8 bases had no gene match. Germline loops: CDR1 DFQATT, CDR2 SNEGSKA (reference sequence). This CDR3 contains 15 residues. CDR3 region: CSAKAADRGNTEAFF. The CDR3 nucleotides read TGCAGTGCTAAGGCAGCAGACAGGGGGAACACTGAAGCTTTCTTT.

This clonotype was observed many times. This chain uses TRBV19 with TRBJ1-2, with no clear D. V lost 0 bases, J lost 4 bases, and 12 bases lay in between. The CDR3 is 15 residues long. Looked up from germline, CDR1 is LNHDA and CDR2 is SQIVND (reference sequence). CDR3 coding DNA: TGTGCCAGTAGTATAGAGAGGAACAGAGGCTATGGCTACACCTTC. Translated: CASSIERNRGYGYTF.

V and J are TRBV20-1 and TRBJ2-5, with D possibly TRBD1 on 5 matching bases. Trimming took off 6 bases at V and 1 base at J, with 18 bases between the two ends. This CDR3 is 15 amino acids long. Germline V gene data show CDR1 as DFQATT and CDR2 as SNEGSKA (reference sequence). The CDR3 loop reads CSAPGAARVQETQYF. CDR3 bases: TGCAGTGCGCCTGGGGCCGCCAGGGTCCAAGAGACCCAGTACTTC.

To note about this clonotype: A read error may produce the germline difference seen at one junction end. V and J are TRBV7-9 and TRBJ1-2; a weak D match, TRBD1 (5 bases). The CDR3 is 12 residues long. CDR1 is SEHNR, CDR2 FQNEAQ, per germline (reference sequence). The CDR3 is CASSLGDYGHTF. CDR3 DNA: TGTGCCAGCAGCCTCGGGGACTATGGCCACACCTTC. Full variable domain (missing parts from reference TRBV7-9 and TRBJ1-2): DTGVSQNPRHKITKRGQNVTFRCDPISEHNRLYWYRQTLGQGPEFLTYFQNEAQLEKSRLLSDRFSAERPKGSFSTLEIQRTEQGDSAMYLCASSLGDYGHTFGSGTRLTVV.

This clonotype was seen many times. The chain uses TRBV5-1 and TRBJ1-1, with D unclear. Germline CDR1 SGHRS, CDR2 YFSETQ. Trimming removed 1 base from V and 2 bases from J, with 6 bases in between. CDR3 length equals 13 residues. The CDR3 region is CASSLKGNTEAFF. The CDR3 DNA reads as TGCGCCAGCAGCTTGAAGGGCAACACTGAAGCTTTCTTT.

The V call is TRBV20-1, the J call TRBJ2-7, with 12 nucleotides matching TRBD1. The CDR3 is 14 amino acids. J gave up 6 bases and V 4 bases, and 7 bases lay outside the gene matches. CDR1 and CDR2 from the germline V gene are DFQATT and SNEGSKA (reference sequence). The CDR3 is CSATYRDRGREQYF. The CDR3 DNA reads TGCAGTGCTACATACCGGGACAGGGGGCGCGAGCAGTACTTC.

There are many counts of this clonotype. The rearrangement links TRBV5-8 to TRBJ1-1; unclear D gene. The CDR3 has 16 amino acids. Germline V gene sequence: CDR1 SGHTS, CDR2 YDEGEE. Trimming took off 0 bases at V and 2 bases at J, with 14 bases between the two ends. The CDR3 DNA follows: TGTGCCAGCAGCTTGGGCCCGGATCGAGTAAACACTGAAGCTTTCTTT. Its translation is CASSLGPDRVNTEAFF.

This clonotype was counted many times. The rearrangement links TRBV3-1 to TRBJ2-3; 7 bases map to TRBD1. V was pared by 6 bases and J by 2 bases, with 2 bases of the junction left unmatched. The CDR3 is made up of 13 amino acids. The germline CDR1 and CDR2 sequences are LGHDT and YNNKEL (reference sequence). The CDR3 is CASRTGNTDTQYF. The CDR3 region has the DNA TGTGCCAGCAGGACAGGGAACACAGATACGCAGTATTTT.

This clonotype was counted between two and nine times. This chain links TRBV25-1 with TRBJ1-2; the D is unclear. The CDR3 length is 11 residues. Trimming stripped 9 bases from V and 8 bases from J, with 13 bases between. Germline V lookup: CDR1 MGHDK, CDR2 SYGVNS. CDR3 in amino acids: CARGVLTGYTF. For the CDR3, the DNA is TGTGCCAGGGGAGTGTTAACCGGCTACACCTTC.

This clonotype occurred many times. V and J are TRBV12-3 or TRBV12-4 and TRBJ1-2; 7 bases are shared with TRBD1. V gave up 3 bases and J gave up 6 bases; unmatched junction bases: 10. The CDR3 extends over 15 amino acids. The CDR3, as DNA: TGTGCCAGCAGTTTGGGGGACAGCCCTTGGCATGGCTACACCTTC. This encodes CASSLGDSPWHGYTF.

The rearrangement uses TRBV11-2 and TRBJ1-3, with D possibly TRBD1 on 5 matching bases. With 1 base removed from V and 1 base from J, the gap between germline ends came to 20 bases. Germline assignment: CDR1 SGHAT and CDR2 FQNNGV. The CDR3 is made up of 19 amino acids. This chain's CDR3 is CASSLVFWAGSSSGNTIYF. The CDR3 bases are TGTGCCAGCAGCTTAGTTTTCTGGGCAGGGAGTAGTTCTGGAAACACCATATATTTT.

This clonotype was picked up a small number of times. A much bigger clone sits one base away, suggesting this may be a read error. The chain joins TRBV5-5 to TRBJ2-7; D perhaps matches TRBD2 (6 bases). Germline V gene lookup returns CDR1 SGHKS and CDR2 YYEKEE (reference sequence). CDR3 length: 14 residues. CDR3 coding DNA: TGTGCCAACAGCCTCTCCCATGCGGGATACGAGCAGTACTTC. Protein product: CANSLSHAGYEQYF.

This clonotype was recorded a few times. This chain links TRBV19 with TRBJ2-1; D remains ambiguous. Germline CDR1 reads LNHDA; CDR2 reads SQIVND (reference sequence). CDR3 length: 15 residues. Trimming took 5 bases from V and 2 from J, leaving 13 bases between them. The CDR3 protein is CASSLTFEPYNEQFF. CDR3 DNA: TGTGCCAGTAGTCTTACCTTCGAGCCCTACAATGAGCAGTTCTTC.

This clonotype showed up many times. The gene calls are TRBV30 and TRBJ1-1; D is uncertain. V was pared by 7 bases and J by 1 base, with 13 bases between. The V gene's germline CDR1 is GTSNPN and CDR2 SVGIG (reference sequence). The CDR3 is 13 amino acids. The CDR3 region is CASMIGSNTEAFF. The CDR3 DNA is TGTGCCTCGATGATTGGGTCGAACACTGAAGCTTTCTTT.

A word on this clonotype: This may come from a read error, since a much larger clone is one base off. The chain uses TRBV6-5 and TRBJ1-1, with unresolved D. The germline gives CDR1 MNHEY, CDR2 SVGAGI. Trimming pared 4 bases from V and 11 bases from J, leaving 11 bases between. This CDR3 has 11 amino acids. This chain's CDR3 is CASSSSLRAFF. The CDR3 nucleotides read TGTGCCAGCAGTTCCAGCCTTAGGGCTTTCTTT.

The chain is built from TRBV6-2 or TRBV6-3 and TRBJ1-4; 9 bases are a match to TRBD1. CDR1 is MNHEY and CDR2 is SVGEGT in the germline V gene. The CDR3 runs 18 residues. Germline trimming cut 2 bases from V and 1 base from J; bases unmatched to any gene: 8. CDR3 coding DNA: TGTGCCAGCAGTTACGGCGGGACAGGGTTTGGAACTAATGAAAAACTGTTTTTT. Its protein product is CASSYGGTGFGTNEKLFF.

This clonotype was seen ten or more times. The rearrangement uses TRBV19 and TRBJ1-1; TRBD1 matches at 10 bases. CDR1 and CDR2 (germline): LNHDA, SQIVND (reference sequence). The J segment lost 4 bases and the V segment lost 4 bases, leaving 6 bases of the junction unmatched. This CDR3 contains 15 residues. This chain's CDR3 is CASSTTGQGSTEAFF. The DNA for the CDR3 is TGTGCCAGTAGTACTACGGGACAGGGGAGCACTGAAGCTTTCTTT.

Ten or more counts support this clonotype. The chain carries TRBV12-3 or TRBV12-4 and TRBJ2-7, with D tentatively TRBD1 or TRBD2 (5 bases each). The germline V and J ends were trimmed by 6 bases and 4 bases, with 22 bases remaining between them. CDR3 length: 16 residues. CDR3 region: CASSPTIQVGVYEQYF. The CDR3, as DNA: TGTGCCAGCAGCCCAACCATACAGGTGGGGGTTTACGAGCAGTACTTC.

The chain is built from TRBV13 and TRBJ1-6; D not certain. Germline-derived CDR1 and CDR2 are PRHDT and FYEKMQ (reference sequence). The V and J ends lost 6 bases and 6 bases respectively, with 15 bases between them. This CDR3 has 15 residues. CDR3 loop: CASRQNSWANSPLHF. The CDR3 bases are TGTGCCAGCAGACAAAACAGCTGGGCTAATTCACCCCTCCACTTT.

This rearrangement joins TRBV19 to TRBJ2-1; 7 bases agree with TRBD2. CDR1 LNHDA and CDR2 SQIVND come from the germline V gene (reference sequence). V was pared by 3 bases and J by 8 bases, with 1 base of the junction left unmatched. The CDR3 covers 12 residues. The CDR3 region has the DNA TGTGCCAGTAGTATTCGGGGGGATGAGCAGTTCTTC. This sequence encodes CASSIRGDEQFF. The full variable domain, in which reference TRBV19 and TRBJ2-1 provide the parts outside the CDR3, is DGGITQSPKYLFRKEGQNVTLSCEQNLNHDAMYWYRQDPGQGLRLIYYSQIVNDFQKGDIAEGYSVSREKKESFPLTVTSAQKNPTAFYLCASSIRGDEQFFGPGTRLTVL.

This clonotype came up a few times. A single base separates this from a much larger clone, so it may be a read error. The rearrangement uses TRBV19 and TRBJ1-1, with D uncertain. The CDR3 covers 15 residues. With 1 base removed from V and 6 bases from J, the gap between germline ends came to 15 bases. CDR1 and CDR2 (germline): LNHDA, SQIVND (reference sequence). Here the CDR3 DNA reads TGTGCCAGTAGTATAGCCCTCAGGTTAAACGCTGAAGCTTTCTTT. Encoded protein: CASSIALRLNAEAFF.

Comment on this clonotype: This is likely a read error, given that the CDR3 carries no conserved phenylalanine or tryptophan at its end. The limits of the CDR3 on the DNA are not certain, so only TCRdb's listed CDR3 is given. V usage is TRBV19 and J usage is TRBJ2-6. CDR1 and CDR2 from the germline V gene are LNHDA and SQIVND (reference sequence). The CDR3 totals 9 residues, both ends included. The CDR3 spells CASSPTRTS.